One sample yielded the 31 T cell receptor beta chains listed below, sequenced in a study of identical twins. TCRdb fed the 5' RACE reads into MiXCR, producing one record per CDR3 protein. The table includes fewer than 250,000 distinct CDR3 sequences, approximately 6.8% detected once. This sample also appeared in a second study, on yellow fever vaccine responses in identical twins.

Sequenced input: CD8+ T cells sorted from blood. The receptors were sampled from a woman younger than 30 in good health.

This clonotype appeared a single time. The genes are TRBV10-1 and TRBJ2-2; 7 bases are shared with TRBD1. Germline V gene lookup returns CDR1 WNHNN and CDR2 SYGVQD (reference sequence). J was trimmed by 6 bases and V by 3 bases; bases with no gene match: 7. CDR3 length: 15 residues. CDR3 loop: CASSERTGISGELFF. CDR3 DNA: TGCGCCAGCAGTGAAAGGACAGGAATCTCCGGGGAGCTGTTTTTT.

This clonotype has a handful of counts. The J gene is TRBJ2-7, the V gene TRBV20-1, with a weak D call TRBD2 (5 bases). CDR1 and CDR2 from the germline V gene are DFQATT and SNEGSKA (reference sequence). This CDR3 is 13 amino acids long. V dropped 6 bases and J dropped 5 bases, with 17 bases sitting between them. CDR3 amino acids: CSAVWPTGDEQYF. As DNA, the CDR3 is TGCAGTGCGGTTTGGCCGACCGGGGACGAGCAGTACTTC.

This clonotype has just a few counts. The genes are TRBV4-1 and TRBJ2-2; the D gene is possibly TRBD1 (5 bases). The CDR3 is 15 residues long. The germline gives CDR1 MGHRA, CDR2 YSYEKL. Trimming shortened V by 1 base and J by 6 bases, and 12 bases separated the two germline ends. CDR3 nucleotides: TGCGCCAGCAGCCAAGGGGGCGAAAGGGCCGGGGAGCTGTTTTTT. It yields the protein CASSQGGERAGELFF.

V gene TRBV12-3 or TRBV12-4 combines with J gene TRBJ2-4; D is perhaps TRBD2 (6 bases). The CDR3 extends over 16 amino acids. Trimming stripped 1 base from V and 0 bases from J, with 10 bases between. The CDR3 DNA is TGTGCCAGCAGTTTAGTGGGGGGAGCAGCCAAAAACATTCAGTACTTC. Amino acids: CASSLVGGAAKNIQYF.

This clonotype occurred a few times. This chain links TRBV20-1 with TRBJ2-3, with 14 bases lining up with TRBD2. Germline V gene lookup returns CDR1 DFQATT and CDR2 SNEGSKA (reference sequence). This CDR3 comprises 14 residues. The trim removed 4 bases at V and 6 bases at J, leaving 3 bases unmatched. The CDR3 protein is CSATRLAGGDTQYF. CDR3 bases: TGCAGTGCTACCAGACTAGCGGGGGGGGATACGCAGTATTTT.

The sample holds many counts of this clonotype. V gene TRBV7-9 combines with J gene TRBJ2-1; D gene ambiguous. The CDR3 has 15 residues. Germline V gives CDR1 SEHNR, CDR2 FQNEAQ (reference sequence). Trimming removed 0 bases from V and 6 bases from J, with 12 bases in between. The CDR3 nucleotides are TGTGCCAGCAGCTTAGCGTATAAGTCTTCCAATGAGCAGTTCTTC. It encodes CASSLAYKSSNEQFF.

In this sample, this clonotype turned up many times. The J gene is TRBJ2-5, the V gene TRBV10-3; TRBD2 might be the D (5 bases). The CDR3 extends over 14 amino acids. V dropped 1 base and J dropped 2 bases, with 8 bases sitting between them. From germline, CDR1 is ENHRY and CDR2 SYGVKD. The CDR3 nucleotides are TGTGCCATCAGTGAGTTGGGAGAGCAAGAGACCCAGTACTTC. It specifies CAISELGEQETQYF.

The chain combines TRBV12-3 or TRBV12-4 with TRBJ2-2, with D uncertain. The CDR3 covers 13 residues. The V end was cut by 7 bases, the J end by 3 bases, with 9 bases between. The CDR3 loop is CASTRNYTGELFF. The CDR3 nucleotides are TGTGCCAGCACCCGAAATTACACCGGGGAGCTGTTTTTT.

J is TRBJ2-7 and V is TRBV2; 9 bases are shared with TRBD1. CDR3 length: 11 residues. J lost 7 bases, V lost 11 bases, and 6 bases had no gene match. Germline loops: CDR1 SNHLY, CDR2 FYNNEI. Here the CDR3 DNA reads TGTGCCGCACAGGGGGCGCGGGAGCAGTACGTC. Amino acid sequence: CAAQGAREQYV.

This clonotype was found a few times. This chain uses TRBV11-2 with TRBJ2-1; TRBD2 aligns across 8 bases. This CDR3 comprises 14 residues. V gave up 3 bases and J gave up 5 bases; unmatched junction bases: 3. CDR1 SGHAT and CDR2 FQNNGV come from the germline V gene. CDR3 DNA: TGTGCCAGCAGCTTCACTAGCGGAAACAATGAGCAGTTCTTC. This encodes CASSFTSGNNEQFF.

This clonotype was found a few times. V is TRBV10-2 and J is TRBJ1-2; D is unresolved. Germline CDR1 reads WSHSY; CDR2 reads SAAADI. Deletions cut 1 base from V and 8 bases from J, with 23 bases between. CDR3 size: 17 residues. The chain's CDR3 is CASSELGLVAAHGGYTF. CDR3 DNA sequence: TGCGCCAGCAGTGAGTTGGGGTTGGTGGCTGCCCATGGGGGCTACACCTTC.

This clonotype appeared a few times. The chain is built from TRBV11-2 and TRBJ2-7; unclear D gene. The CDR3 extends over 12 amino acids. In germline, CDR1 is SGHAT, CDR2 FQNNGV. V was cut by 5 bases and J by 5 bases, with 10 bases left in between. CDR3 coding DNA: TGTGCCAGCAGCCCAGCTTGGGACGAGCAGTACTTC. It translates to CASSPAWDEQYF.

This clonotype appeared many times. The genes are TRBV11-2 and TRBJ2-1, with 7 bases matching TRBD2. The CDR3 contains 16 residues. Germline V gene data show CDR1 as SGHAT and CDR2 as FQNNGV. J lost 3 bases, V lost 2 bases, and 7 bases had no gene match. CDR3 nucleotide sequence: TGTGCCAGCAGCTTATCAGGCGGGACTATCTACAATGAGCAGTTCTTC. Translating it yields CASSLSGGTIYNEQFF.

As concerns this clonotype: A much larger clone differs by one base, so this may be a read error. The chain recombines TRBV6-4 with TRBJ2-2; 12 bases map to TRBD2. The CDR3 spans 15 residues. The V gene's germline CDR1 is MRHNA and CDR2 SNTAGT. The CDR3 sequence: CASSRLAGESGELSF. The DNA for the CDR3 is TGTGCCAGCAGTCGACTAGCGGGAGAGTCCGGGGAGCTGTCTTTT.

This clonotype was seen at least ten times. The V gene is TRBV29-1, the J gene TRBJ1-1, with a tentative D call TRBD1 (5 bases). This CDR3 region has 14 residues. Trimming shortened V by 2 bases and J by 2 bases, and 12 bases separated the two germline ends. Germline V lookup: CDR1 SQVTM, CDR2 ANQGSEA. The chain's CDR3 is CSVERVGGNTEAFF. The DNA for the CDR3 is TGCAGCGTTGAACGCGTCGGGGGAAACACTGAAGCTTTCTTT.

Turning to this clonotype: A read error may produce the germline difference seen at one junction end. The rearrangement uses TRBV12-3 or TRBV12-4 and TRBJ2-5; TRBD1 matches at 8 bases. The CDR3 spans 18 residues. CDR3 nucleotides: TGTGCCTGCAGTAGCCCCGGGACAGGCCATGGGGTTCAAGAGACCCAGTACTTC. This sequence encodes CACSSPGTGHGVQETQYF.

This clonotype was seen more than once but under ten times. The rearrangement links TRBV4-1 to TRBJ2-1; D is undetermined. The CDR3 runs 13 residues. Trimming removed 1 base from V and 2 bases from J, with 3 bases in between. Germline loops: CDR1 MGHRA, CDR2 YSYEKL. In nucleotides, the CDR3 is TGCGCCAGCAGCCAAGGCCCCTACAATGAGCAGTTCTTC. Translation: CASSQGPYNEQFF.

The rearrangement links TRBV6-5 to TRBJ2-5; D unresolved. Trimming removed 0 bases at V and 2 bases at J, with 7 bases between. The germline gives CDR1 MNHEY, CDR2 SVGAGI. The CDR3 is 14 amino acids. The chain's CDR3 is CASSYSGKQETQYF. The DNA for the CDR3 is TGTGCCAGCAGTTACTCAGGGAAACAAGAGACCCAGTACTTC.

Many counts were recorded for this clonotype. The rearrangement joins TRBV6-4 to TRBJ2-1; weak D call: TRBD2 (6 bases). The CDR3 is 14 residues long. CDR1 and CDR2 from the germline V gene are MRHNA and SNTAGT. The germline V and J ends were trimmed by 0 bases and 6 bases, with 9 bases remaining between them. CDR3 coding DNA: TGTGCCAGCAGTGACTCGTGGGGGGTCAATGAGCAGTTCTTC. Protein product: CASSDSWGVNEQFF.

The chain has TRBV11-3 and TRBJ2-2; D is unclear. Trimming cost V 2 bases and J 9 bases, with 10 bases left between them. CDR3 length equals 13 residues. CDR1 and CDR2 from the germline V gene are SGHNT and YENEEA. The CDR3: CASSLSPARELFF. CDR3 nucleotides: TGTGCCAGCAGCTTATCGCCTGCCAGGGAGCTGTTTTTT.

This clonotype came up a few times. The chain uses TRBV4-2 and TRBJ2-1, with TRBD2 matching over 10 bases. This CDR3 region has 16 residues. The germline V gene has CDR1 LGHNA and CDR2 YNFKEQ. J gave up 9 bases and V 0 bases, and 8 bases lay outside the gene matches. CDR3 loop: CASSQDESAGGFEQFF. CDR3 coding DNA: TGTGCCAGCAGCCAAGATGAGTCAGCGGGGGGGTTTGAGCAGTTCTTC.

The sample holds many counts of this clonotype. The chain recombines TRBV12-3 or TRBV12-4 with TRBJ1-1; tentative D call: TRBD1 (5 bases). Deletions cut 7 bases from V and 0 bases from J, with 9 bases between. The CDR3 spans 13 residues. The CDR3 sequence: CASTGGVNTEAFF. In DNA form, the CDR3 reads TGTGCCAGCACCGGGGGGGTGAACACTGAAGCTTTCTTT.

J is TRBJ1-1 and V is TRBV28, with D unresolved. Per germline, CDR1 MDHEN and CDR2 SYDVKM. CDR3 length: 14 amino acids. Trimming took 3 bases from V and 5 from J, leaving 13 bases between them. CDR3: CASSFIGSGTEAFF. The CDR3 nucleotides are TGTGCCAGCAGTTTTATAGGGTCTGGAACTGAAGCTTTCTTT.

This clonotype was detected a few times. The genes are TRBV20-1 and TRBJ1-1; TRBD1 aligns across 11 bases. Trimming removed 3 bases from V and 1 base from J; junction bases left unmatched: 10. The germline CDR1 and CDR2 sequences are DFQATT and SNEGSKA (reference sequence). The CDR3 length is 17 residues. The CDR3 DNA sequence: TGCAGTGCTAGGGCCCCGGGACAGGGGGTCAGGAACACTGAAGCTTTCTTT. Protein sequence: CSARAPGQGVRNTEAFF.

This clonotype occurred a few times. CDR3 residues: CSVEGGGELFF. The DNA for the CDR3 is TGCAGCGTTGAGGGGGGCGGGGAGCTGTTTTTT. The rearrangement joins TRBV29-1 to TRBJ2-2; D perhaps matches TRBD2 (6 bases). CDR3 size: 11 residues. Trimming pared 3 bases from V and 7 bases from J, leaving 6 bases between. Looked up from germline, CDR1 is SQVTM and CDR2 is ANQGSEA.

The chain uses TRBV4-1 and TRBJ1-1; TRBD1 agrees at 7 bases. This CDR3 comprises 13 residues. Germline V gene sequence: CDR1 MGHRA, CDR2 YSYEKL. J gave up 6 bases and V 4 bases, and 5 bases lay outside the gene matches. CDR3 in amino acids: CASSLRGGSEAFF. CDR3 sequence (DNA): TGCGCCAGCAGCCTTCGAGGGGGCTCTGAAGCTTTCTTT.

The rearrangement joins TRBV7-9 to TRBJ1-6; D is uncertain. CDR1 and CDR2 from the germline V gene are SEHNR and FQNEAQ (reference sequence). V lost 7 bases and J 6 bases, leaving 16 bases between the germline ends. The CDR3 is 15 amino acids. The CDR3 is CASTDLERTNSPLHF. The CDR3 DNA reads as TGTGCCAGCACCGACCTGGAGCGGACTAATTCACCCCTCCACTTT. Drawing the rest from reference TRBV7-9 and TRBJ1-6, the complete variable domain is DTGVSQNPRHKITKRGQNVTFRCDPISEHNRLYWYRQTLGQGPEFLTYFQNEAQLEKSRLLSDRFSAERPKGSFSTLEIQRTEQGDSAMYLCASTDLERTNSPLHFGNGTRLTVT.

Ten or more counts support this clonotype. CDR3 sequence (DNA): TGTGCCAGCAGCTTTCCGACAGGGGCGGACTACGAGCAGTACTTC. Translating gives CASSFPTGADYEQYF. The genes are TRBV7-2 and TRBJ2-7, with 8 nucleotides matching TRBD1. In germline, CDR1 is SGHTA, CDR2 FQGNSA. CDR3 length equals 15 residues. J gave up 3 bases and V 3 bases, and 7 bases lay outside the gene matches.

This clonotype was recorded many times. This chain connects TRBV9 to TRBJ2-1; D is unresolved. CDR1 and CDR2 (germline): SGDLS, YYNGEE. The V end was cut by 5 bases, the J end by 4 bases, with 7 bases between. This CDR3 has 12 amino acids. CDR3 in amino acids: CASRSGYNEQFF. CDR3 DNA: TGTGCCAGCAGGTCTGGGTACAATGAGCAGTTCTTC.

This clonotype was seen at least ten times. V and J are TRBV5-1 and TRBJ1-5; a possible D gene is TRBD1 (6 bases). CDR1 and CDR2 from the germline V gene are SGHRS and YFSETQ. CDR3 size: 17 residues. V was trimmed by 4 bases and J by 0 bases, leaving 17 bases between them. CDR3 protein: CASSEDSPSYSNQPQHF. The CDR3, as DNA: TGCGCCAGCAGCGAGGACAGCCCATCATATAGCAATCAGCCCCAGCATTTT.

This clonotype showed up many times. J is TRBJ1-5 and V is TRBV7-8; the match to TRBD1 covers 8 bases. This CDR3 is built from 16 residues. The ends lost 0 bases at V and 7 bases at J; junction bases unmatched: 8. Germline V gene sequence: CDR1 SGHVS, CDR2 FQNEAQ. This CDR3 is CASSLAPRGLRQPQHF. In DNA form, the CDR3 reads TGTGCCAGCAGCTTAGCTCCCAGGGGGCTTCGGCAGCCCCAGCATTTT.